A single T cell receptor (beta chain) is shown here with its context. Enrolled through a virtual design, the participants were between about 18 and 100 years of age and came from about two dozen US areas. TCRdb keeps only in-frame clones here, not all; method: immunoSEQ multiplex PCR. The table includes 200,000 to 300,000 clones, 88% detected once. The data were obtained in a study of blood T cell repertoires in COVID-19. Whole-study context: T cells, B-cell-depleted T cells, or PBMCs provided the cDNA or gDNA that served as material.

The germline V gene has CDR1 MNHEY and CDR2 SVGEGT. The length of the CDR3 is 17 residues. The J segment lost 0 bases and the V segment lost 5 bases, leaving 5 bases of the junction unmatched. The specimen sequenced was PBMCs or T cells enriched from blood (not recorded which). This chain uses TRBV6-2 or TRBV6-3 with TRBJ2-2; 11 nucleotides line up with TRBD2. The TCR was taken from a woman in her thirties or forties who had been exposed to COVID-19. In DNA form, the CDR3 reads TGTGCCAGCAGTCAGGGACTAGCGGTCGCGAACACCGGGGAGCTGTTTTTT. Its protein product is CASSQGLAVANTGELFF.